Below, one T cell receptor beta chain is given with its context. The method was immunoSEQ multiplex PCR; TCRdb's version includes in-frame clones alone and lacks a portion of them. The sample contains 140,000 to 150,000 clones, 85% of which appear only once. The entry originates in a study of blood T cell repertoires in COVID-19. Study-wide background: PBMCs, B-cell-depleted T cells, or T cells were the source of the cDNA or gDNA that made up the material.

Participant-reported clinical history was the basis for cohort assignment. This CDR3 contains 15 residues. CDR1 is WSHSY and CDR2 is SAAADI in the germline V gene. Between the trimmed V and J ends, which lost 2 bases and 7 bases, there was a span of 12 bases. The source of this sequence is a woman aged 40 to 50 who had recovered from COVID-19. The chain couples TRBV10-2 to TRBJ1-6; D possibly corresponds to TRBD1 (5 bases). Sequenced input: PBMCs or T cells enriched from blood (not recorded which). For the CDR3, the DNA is TGCGCCAGCAGTGAGGGCGACAGAAAAAATTCACCCCTCCACTTT. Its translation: CASSEGDRKNSPLHF.